These T cell receptor beta chains were read from a single sample in a study of glioma-infiltrating T cells after dendritic cell vaccination. Data came from immunoSEQ multiplex PCR; TCRdb stores just in-frame clones and leaves some out. Here the sample spans 50,000 to 75,000 clones, over 65% being singletons. The input for sequencing was blood, taken after dendritic cell vaccination. These receptors were obtained from a human donor with glioblastoma. CDR3s include the opening cysteine and the closing phenylalanine or tryptophan. The D gene is left open where the match is weak. A clone size is listed for some rows: how often the clone was seen (once, few, many), or a class if it is expanded.

TRBJ2-1 | . | TRBD1 | TRBV29-1 | CSVGTGVKYYNEQFF | TGCAGCGTTGGGACAGGGGTGAAGTACTACAATGAGCAGTTCTTC
TRBJ1-6 | . | . | TRBV4-1 | CASSLGLFGRGAANSPLHF | TGCGCCAGCAGCCTCGGACTGTTTGGCAGGGGCGCAGCTAATTCACCCCTCCACTTT
TRBJ1-3 | . | . | TRBV25-1 | CASSPGNSGNTIYF | TGTGCCAGCAGTCCGGGGAACTCTGGAAACACCATATATTTT
TRBJ2-7 | . | TRBD2 | TRBV11-3 | CASSLEKTGGSYEQYF | TGTGCCAGCAGCTTAGAAAAAACGGGGGGGTCCTACGAGCAGTACTTC
TRBJ2-7 | . | . | TRBV4-1 | CASSQGGAGPYEQYF | TGCGCCAGCAGCCAAGGCGGGGCAGGGCCCTACGAGCAGTACTTC
TRBJ1-1 | . | TRBD1 | TRBV10-3 | CATETGLNTEAFF | TGTGCCACCGAGACAGGGTTGAACACTGAAGCTTTCTTT
TRBJ2-2 | . | . | TRBV6-6 | CASRPTVTGELFF | TGTGCCAGCAGGCCGACAGTCACCGGGGAGCTGTTTTTT
TRBJ2-7 | . | . | TRBV7-2 | CASSLGTEYEQYF | TGTGCCAGCAGCTTAGGGACAGAATACGAGCAGTACTTC
TRBJ1-1 | . | TRBD1 | TRBV4-3 | CASSQVIDRGSTEAFF | TGCGCCAGCAGCCAAGTAATCGACAGGGGTAGTACTGAAGCTTTCTTT
TRBJ1-1 | . | TRBD1 | TRBV19 | CASSAGTGLREAFF | TGTGCCAGTAGTGCCGGGACAGGGCTAAGGGAAGCTTTCTTT
TRBJ2-5 | . | TRBD1 | TRBV6-6 | CASSSGDRGQKETQYF | TGTGCCAGCAGTTCCGGGGACAGGGGGCAAAAAGAGACCCAGTACTTC
TRBJ2-7 | . | TRBD2 | TRBV6-4 | CASSVSPSGLYEQYF | TGTGCCAGCAGTGTTTCTCCTAGCGGACTCTACGAGCAGTACTTC
TRBJ2-2 | . | TRBD2 | TRBV7-3 | CASSVLAGGYTGELFF | TGTGCCAGCAGCGTGCTAGCGGGGGGATACACCGGGGAGCTGTTTTTT
TRBJ1-1 | . | TRBD1 | TRBV5-5 | CASSLPGTVVKAFF | TGTGCCAGCAGCTTGCCTGGGACAGTAGTTAAAGCTTTCTTT
TRBJ2-1 | . | TRBD2 | TRBV4-3 | CASSQTSWAGVYNEQFF | TGCGCCAGCAGCCAGACATCCTGGGCGGGGGTCTACAATGAGCAGTTCTTC
TRBJ2-2 | . | TRBD2 | TRBV4-2 | CASSQGTSGGVGELFF | TGTGCCAGCAGCCAAGGGACTAGCGGGGGTGTGGGGGAGCTGTTTTTT
TRBJ2-3 | once | TRBD2 | TRBV5-4 | CASSGGGTSTDTQYF | TGTGCCAGCAGCGGCGGGGGTACTAGCACAGATACGCAGTATTTT
TRBJ2-1 | once | TRBD2 | TRBV2 | CASRGLADYNEQFF | TGTGCCAGCAGGGGACTAGCGGATTACAATGAGCAGTTCTTC
TRBJ2-5 | once | . | TRBV19 | CASSIGGYQETQYF | TGTGCCAGTAGTATAGGCGGGTACCAAGAGACCCAGTACTTC
TRBJ2-5 | once | TRBD2 | TRBV11-3 | CASSLSGGGHGTQYF | TGTGCCAGCAGCCTTAGCGGGGGCGGACATGGGACCCAGTACTTC
TRBJ2-7 | . | . | TRBV7-9 | CASSFGSAGGYEQYF | TGTGCCAGCAGCTTTGGGTCGGCCGGGGGCTACGAGCAGTACTTC
TRBJ2-5 | . | . | TRBV7-2 | CASSLGRSWTIQETQYF | TGTGCCAGCAGCTTAGGTAGGAGCTGGACAATCCAAGAGACCCAGTACTTC
TRBJ2-5 | . | . | TRBV2 | CASSGFQGKQETQYF | TGTGCCAGCAGTGGATTCCAGGGAAAACAAGAGACCCAGTACTTC
TRBJ2-2 | . | TRBD2 | TRBV6-5 | CASSYLSSGTGELFF | TGTGCCAGCAGTTACCTGTCTAGCGGCACCGGGGAGCTGTTTTTT
TRBJ1-6 | once | TRBD1 | TRBV15 | CATSGTGNSPLHF | TGTGCCACCAGCGGGACAGGGAATTCACCCCTCCACTTT
TRBJ1-2 | few | . | TRBV4-3 | CASSPYSGYGYTF | TGCGCCAGCAGCCCTTATAGCGGCTATGGCTACACCTTC
TRBJ1-6 | . | TRBD1 | TRBV6-5 | CASRDEQGANSPLHF | TGTGCCAGCAGGGACGAACAGGGGGCGAATTCACCCCTCCACTTT
TRBJ2-5 | . | TRBD2 | TRBV5-6 | CASSGREAGLQETQYF | TGTGCCAGCAGCGGGAGGGAGGCGGGGCTCCAAGAGACCCAGTACTTC
TRBJ2-5 | few | TRBD2 | TRBV5-1 | CASSPGGLAGNKGETQYF | TGCGCCAGCAGCCCGGGGGGACTAGCGGGCAACAAGGGGGAGACCCAGTACTTC
TRBJ1-6 | . | . | TRBV19 | CASSMEGSSYNSPLHF | TGTGCCAGTAGTATGGAGGGGAGCTCCTATAATTCACCCCTCCACTTT
TRBJ1-1 | . | TRBD1 | TRBV18 | CASSPTGVNTEAFF | TGTGCCAGCTCTCCCACAGGGGTGAACACTGAAGCTTTCTTT
TRBJ1-1 | . | . | TRBV7-9 | CASSLDMNTEAFF | TGTGCCAGCAGCTTAGACATGAACACTGAAGCTTTCTTT
TRBJ2-7 | once | TRBD1 | TRBV19 | CASRAGTGSYEQYF | TGTGCCAGTAGAGCCGGGACAGGGTCCTACGAGCAGTACTTC
TRBJ1-4 | . | . | TRBV30 | CAWSPDGSRYEKLFF | TGTGCCTGGAGTCCTGACGGGAGTCGCTACGAAAAACTGTTTTTT
TRBJ2-2 | once | TRBD1 | TRBV5-1 | CASSLAQGASAGELFF | TGCGCCAGCAGCTTGGCCCAGGGGGCGTCGGCCGGGGAGCTGTTTTTT
TRBJ2-1 | . | . | TRBV5-1 | CASSLALGQYNEQFF | TGCGCCAGCAGCTTGGCGTTGGGACAATACAATGAGCAGTTCTTC
TRBJ2-2 | . | . | TRBV9 | CASSVGGSDHTGELFF | TGTGCCAGCAGCGTAGGGGGTAGCGATCACACCGGGGAGCTGTTTTTT
TRBJ2-5 | . | TRBD1 | TRBV27 | CASSFPTGRKTQYF | TGTGCCAGCAGTTTCCCGACAGGGCGGAAGACCCAGTACTTC
TRBJ1-6 | . | . | TRBV30 | CAWSVRPGRLPNSPLHF | TGTGCCTGGAGTGTACGGCCAGGGCGGCTTCCTAATTCACCCCTCCACTTT
TRBJ2-1 | . | TRBD2 | TRBV30 | CAWSLRLAGGPNEQFF | TGTGCCTGGAGTCTGCGGCTAGCGGGGGGGCCCAATGAGCAGTTCTTC
TRBJ2-2 | . | . | TRBV30 | CACWDIRLNTGELFF | TGTGCCTGTTGGGACATCCGCCTGAACACCGGGGAGCTGTTTTTT
TRBJ2-3 | . | TRBD2 | TRBV4-1 | CASSQDPGTSSAQYF | TGCGCCAGCAGCCAAGACCCGGGGACTAGCTCCGCGCAGTATTTT
TRBJ2-7 | . | . | TRBV6-6 | CASSYSRYEQYF | TGTGCCAGCAGTTATTCGAGATACGAGCAGTACTTC
TRBJ2-2 | . | . | TRBV4-3 | CASSRRKGLGTGELFF | TGCGCCAGCAGCCGAAGGAAGGGGCTTGGCACCGGGGAGCTGTTTTTT
TRBJ1-5 | . | TRBD1 | TRBV30 | CAWSYPGRGDQPQHF | TGTGCCTGGAGTTACCCGGGCAGGGGGGATCAGCCCCAGCATTTT
TRBJ2-2 | few | . | TRBV25-1 | CASSESKLVSGELFF | TGTGCCAGCAGTGAATCTAAACTAGTTTCCGGGGAGCTGTTTTTT
TRBJ2-7 | once | . | TRBV14 | CASSQESSREQYF | TGTGCCAGCAGCCAAGAATCGTCGAGGGAGCAGTACTTC
TRBJ1-2 | . | TRBD1 | TRBV4-3 | CASSQDPGTAVYGYTF | TGCGCCAGCAGCCAAGATCCCGGGACAGCCGTTTATGGCTACACCTTC
TRBJ1-1 | . | . | TRBV6-5 | CASSYSRGIRSEAFF | TGTGCCAGCAGTTACTCACGGGGGATACGCTCTGAAGCTTTCTTT
TRBJ2-7 | . | TRBD2 | TRBV30 | CAWSALGAGVSYEQYF | TGTGCCTGGAGTGCCCTCGGGGCGGGGGTTTCCTACGAGCAGTACTTC
TRBJ1-1 | . | . | TRBV10-3 | CAITGDSNTEAFF | TGTGCCATCACGGGGGACTCGAACACTGAAGCTTTCTTT
TRBJ1-2 | . | TRBD1 | TRBV29-1 | CSVELQGAYGYTF | TGCAGCGTTGAACTTCAGGGGGCTTATGGCTACACCTTC
TRBJ2-1 | . | . | TRBV7-3 | CASSLTASDGEQFF | TGTGCCAGCAGCTTAACGGCTAGCGACGGGGAGCAGTTCTTC
TRBJ2-1 | . | . | TRBV6-4 | CASSKDSFNNEQFF | TGTGCCAGCAGTAAGGACAGTTTCAACAATGAGCAGTTCTTC
TRBJ2-7 | . | . | TRBV6-6 | CASSWTPPYEQYF | TGTGCCAGCAGTTGGACACCCCCCTACGAGCAGTACTTC
TRBJ1-2 | . | TRBD1 | TRBV6-1 | CASSATGDYGYTF | TGTGCCAGCAGTGCGACAGGGGATTATGGCTACACCTTC
TRBJ2-7 | . | . | TRBV2 | CASLTGTYEQYF | TGTGCCAGCCTCACGGGTACCTACGAGCAGTACTTC